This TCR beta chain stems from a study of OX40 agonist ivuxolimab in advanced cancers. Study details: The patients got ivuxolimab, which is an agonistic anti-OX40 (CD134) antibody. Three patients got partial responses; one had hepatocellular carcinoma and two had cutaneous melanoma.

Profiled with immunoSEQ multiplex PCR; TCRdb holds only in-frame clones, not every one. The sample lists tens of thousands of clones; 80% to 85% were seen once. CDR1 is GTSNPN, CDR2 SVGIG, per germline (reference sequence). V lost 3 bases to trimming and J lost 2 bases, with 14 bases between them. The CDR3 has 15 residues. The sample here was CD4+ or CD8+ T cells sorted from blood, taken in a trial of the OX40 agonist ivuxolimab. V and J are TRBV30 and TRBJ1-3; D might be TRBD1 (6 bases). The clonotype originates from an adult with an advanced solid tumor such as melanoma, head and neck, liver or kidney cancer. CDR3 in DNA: TGTGCCTGGAGGGCCGGTGGGGGGCCTGGAAACACCATATATTTT. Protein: CAWRAGGGPGNTIYF.